This TCR beta chain was found in a study of T cell responses to AZD1222 COVID-19 vaccine. Study-level results: The donors showed a predominance of white British ancestry and of females, with possible underestimation of clonal diversity.

Note on this clone: The target antigen is unknown.

The CDR3 covers 11 residues. In germline, CDR1 is DFQATT, CDR2 SNEGSKA (reference sequence). With 6 bases removed from V and 1 base from J, the gap between germline ends came to 7 bases. Produced via immunoSEQ multiplex PCR; TCRdb's table is partial and in-frame only. The sample has 200,000 to 300,000 clones, more than 80% seen once. This sample comprised peripheral blood, obtained on day 0 of AZD1222 vaccination. The clonotype comes from an adult in good health. The chain links TRBV20-1 to TRBJ2-7, with D possibly being TRBD1 (6 bases). This CDR3 reads CSAGQSYEQYF. In nucleotides, the CDR3 is TGCAGTGCCGGACAGTCCTACGAGCAGTACTTC.